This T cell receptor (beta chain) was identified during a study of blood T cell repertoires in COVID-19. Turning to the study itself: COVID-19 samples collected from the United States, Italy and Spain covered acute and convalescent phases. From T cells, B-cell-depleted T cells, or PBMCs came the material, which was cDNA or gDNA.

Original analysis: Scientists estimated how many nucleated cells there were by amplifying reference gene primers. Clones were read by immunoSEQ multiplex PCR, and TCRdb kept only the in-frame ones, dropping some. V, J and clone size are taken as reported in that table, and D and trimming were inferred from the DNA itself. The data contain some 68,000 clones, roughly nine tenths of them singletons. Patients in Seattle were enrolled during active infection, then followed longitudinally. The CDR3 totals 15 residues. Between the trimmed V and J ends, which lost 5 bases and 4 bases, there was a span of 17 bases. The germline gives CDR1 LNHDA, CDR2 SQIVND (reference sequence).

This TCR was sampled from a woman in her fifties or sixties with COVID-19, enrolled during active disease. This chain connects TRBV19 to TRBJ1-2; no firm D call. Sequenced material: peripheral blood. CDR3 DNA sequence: TGTGCCAGTAGTTCTGGAGAGGAAGCGTCCTATGGCTACACCTTC. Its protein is CASSSGEEASYGYTF.